This note documents a single TCR beta chain sequence. These data belong to a study of blood T cell repertoires in COVID-19. The germline V gene has CDR1 GTSNPN and CDR2 SVGIG (reference sequence). The CDR3 is 16 residues long. V shed 0 bases, J shed 4 bases, and the junction held 6 bases outside the gene matches. Sequenced by immunoSEQ multiplex PCR; TCRdb stores in-frame clones only, minus some. This table has about 300,000 clones, about nine tenths appearing once. The clonotype originates from a woman aged 25 to 39 who had recovered from COVID-19. The chain employs TRBV30 and TRBJ2-2; 9 nucleotides match TRBD1. The specimen sequenced was peripheral blood. In nucleotides, the CDR3 is TGTGCCTGGAGTGTTCTAGGACAGGGGTTCACCGGGGAGCTGTTTTTT. Translating it yields CAWSVLGQGFTGELFF.